The entry below describes one T cell receptor (beta chain). This sample was included in a study of blood T cell repertoires in COVID-19. Study-level background: Sources were T cells, B-cell-depleted T cells, or PBMCs; the material itself was cDNA or gDNA.

Per the study methods: Reference gene primer amplification yielded estimated nucleated cell counts. Assay: immunoSEQ multiplex PCR; the TCRdb copy retains only in-frame clones and omits some. V and J calls and clone size come straight from that table; D and trimming were deduced from the DNA. The table shows 260,000 or so clones, with nearly 90% occurring only once. This CDR3 contains 16 residues. The V end was cut by 5 bases, the J end by 1 base, with 14 bases between. Germline V CDR1 and CDR2: SEHNR, FQNEAQ (reference sequence). This TCR was recovered from a human donor in a cohort sampled during active COVID-19. The V gene is TRBV7-9, the J gene TRBJ1-4, with no clear D. Sequencing was performed on peripheral blood. CDR3 residues: CASSPPGLLTNEKLFF. Written as DNA, the CDR3 is TGTGCCAGCAGCCCCCCCGGACTGCTAACTAATGAAAAACTGTTTTTT.